These 15 T cell receptor beta chains were sequenced from one sample in a study of blood T cell repertoires in COVID-19. Some clones are missing from TCRdb's copy, which holds only in-frame ones; the method was immunoSEQ multiplex PCR. This sample has about 120,000 clones, with approximately 80% found just once. Input material: peripheral blood. These receptors originate from a woman in her thirties or forties with acute or convalescent COVID-19.

The rearrangement links TRBV6-5 to TRBJ2-7, with TRBD1 identical over 8 bases. This CDR3 spans 14 amino acids. Germline V gives CDR1 MNHEY, CDR2 SVGAGI. J gave up 2 bases and V 6 bases, and 6 bases lay outside the gene matches. CDR3 in DNA: TGTGCCAGCAGAACAGGGGGTTTAACCTACGAGCAGTACTTC. Protein: CASRTGGLTYEQYF.

The chain couples TRBV28 to TRBJ1-2, with D possibly TRBD1 on 5 matching bases. V lost 4 bases and J 8 bases, leaving 14 bases between the germline ends. Germline values: CDR1 MDHEN, CDR2 SYDVKM. This CDR3 spans 13 amino acids. The CDR3 nucleotides are TGTGCCAGCAGTTCATGGGGCCCAGGGGGCTACACCTTC. Amino acids: CASSSWGPGGYTF.

J is TRBJ2-7 and V is TRBV6-1, with TRBD1 matching over 10 bases. The V gene's germline CDR1 is MNHNS and CDR2 SASEGT. The length of the CDR3 is 18 residues. V shed 1 base and J 6 bases; nucleotides not matched to a gene: 15. The CDR3 DNA sequence: TGTGCCAGCAGTGAAGTGGGTTGGGGACAGGGGACCGCCGCCGAGCAGTACTTC. Its protein is CASSEVGWGQGTAAEQYF.

The rearrangement joins TRBV28 to TRBJ2-3; 8 bases are a match to TRBD1. V dropped 5 bases and J dropped 4; count of bases not matched to a gene: 8. The CDR3 sequence is 15 residues long. Germline V CDR1 and CDR2: MDHEN, SYDVKM. CDR3 nucleotide sequence: TGTGCCAGCAGTCCAGGGGGCGGCAGGGCAGATACGCAGTATTTT. Translation: CASSPGGGRADTQYF.

The V and J genes are TRBV30 and TRBJ1-5; the D gene is possibly TRBD1 (5 bases). The CDR3 has 15 amino acids. Germline V gene lookup returns CDR1 GTSNPN and CDR2 SVGIG (reference sequence). V gave up 2 bases and J gave up 0 bases, with 11 bases separating them. The chain's CDR3 is CAWSQDKLSNQPQHF. The CDR3 DNA follows: TGTGCCTGGAGTCAGGACAAACTTAGCAATCAGCCCCAGCATTTT.

The genes are TRBV3-1 (or the pseudogene TRBV3-2) and TRBJ1-6; D is ambiguous. This CDR3 contains 14 residues. Between the trimmed V and J ends, which lost 1 base and 12 bases, there was a span of 13 bases. Per the germline V gene, CDR1 is LGHDT and CDR2 is YNNKEL (reference sequence). In DNA form, the CDR3 reads TGTGCCAGCAGCCAAGGAATCGGGGAGAGACCCCTCCACTTT. Translation: CASSQGIGERPLHF.

The genes are TRBV27 and TRBJ1-3; perhaps TRBD1 as D (6 bases). Germline V gene sequence: CDR1 MNHEY, CDR2 SMNVEV (reference sequence). V shed 6 bases and J shed 1 base, with 10 bases lying between them. This CDR3 is built from 14 residues. The CDR3 region is CASSRTVSGNTIYF. The CDR3, as DNA: TGTGCCAGCAGCCGGACAGTTTCTGGAAACACCATATATTTT.

This clone was seen only once. The rearrangement links TRBV3-1 (or the pseudogene TRBV3-2) to TRBJ1-6; TRBD1 is a possible D gene (6 bases). CDR1 is LGHDT and CDR2 is YNNKEL in the germline V gene (reference sequence). Trimming shortened V by 6 bases and J by 11 bases, and 17 bases separated the two germline ends. The CDR3 runs 14 residues. The CDR3 DNA sequence: TGTGCCAGCAGAGATCAGGGGTTTACGACACCCCTCCACTTT. Translating it yields CASRDQGFTTPLHF.

The chain is built from TRBV29-1 and TRBJ2-1; tentative D call: TRBD2 (6 bases). Germline V gene lookup returns CDR1 SQVTM and CDR2 ANQGSEA. The CDR3 extends over 14 amino acids. V lost 7 bases to trimming and J lost 8 bases, with 21 bases between them. DNA for the CDR3: TGCAGCGCAATAACGGGTCTTGGCGGGGATGAGCAGTTCTTC. It yields the protein CSAITGLGGDEQFF.

This clone was seen a single time. CDR3 DNA: TGTGCCAGCAGTGAAGCGGAGTCCTATAATTCACCCCTCCACTTT. Translating it yields CASSEAESYNSPLHF. The chain has TRBV2 and TRBJ1-6, with D unresolved. Trimming stripped 0 bases from V and 1 base from J, with 4 bases between. Germline CDR1 is SNHLY and CDR2 is FYNNEI. This CDR3 comprises 15 residues.

The V and J genes are TRBV5-1 and TRBJ2-1; 10 bases map to TRBD2. The CDR3 has 16 amino acids. Germline CDR1 and CDR2: SGHRS and YFSETQ. V shed 3 bases, J shed 6 bases, and the junction held 9 bases outside the gene matches. Written as DNA, the CDR3 is TGCGCCAGCAGCTCCTATCCGGGACTAGCGATCAATGAGCAGTTCTTC. It is translated as CASSSYPGLAINEQFF.

This clone was recorded once. This chain links TRBV11-3 with TRBJ2-3; 9 nucleotides agree with TRBD1. V lost 4 bases to trimming and J lost 0 bases; unmatched junction nucleotides: 2. Germline V gene sequence: CDR1 SGHNT, CDR2 YENEEA. CDR3 size: 15 residues. As DNA, the CDR3 is TGTGCCAGCAGCTCGGGACAGGGAAGCACAGATACGCAGTATTTT. Protein sequence: CASSSGQGSTDTQYF.

The J gene is TRBJ1-1, the V gene TRBV19; no reliable D call. This CDR3 contains 12 residues. V was shortened by 7 bases and J by 1 base, with 7 bases between the two germline ends. CDR1 and CDR2 from the germline V gene are LNHDA and SQIVND (reference sequence). CDR3 in amino acids: CASNPGNTEAFF. DNA of the CDR3: TGTGCCAGTAACCCAGGGAACACTGAAGCTTTCTTT.

The DNA of the CDR3 is TGTGCTAGTGGTTGGGGGGATAAAGCTTTCTTT. This encodes CASGWGDKAFF. The V and J genes are TRBV12-5 and TRBJ1-1; D is perhaps TRBD1 (5 bases). Germline loops: CDR1 LGHNT, CDR2 FRNRAP. This CDR3 is 11 amino acids long. V lost 4 bases to trimming and J lost 9 bases, with 9 bases between them.

The count of this clone is one. The rearrangement links TRBV2 to TRBJ2-2; TRBD2 might be the D (5 bases). The ends were cut back, 6 bases at V and 2 bases at J, with 13 bases in the middle. CDR3 length: 15 amino acids. CDR1 SNHLY and CDR2 FYNNEI come from the germline V gene. This chain's CDR3 is CASRLTEANTGELFF. Here the CDR3 DNA reads TGTGCCAGCAGGCTGACGGAGGCCAACACCGGGGAGCTGTTTTTT. Drawing the rest from reference TRBV2 and TRBJ2-2, the complete variable domain is EPEVTQTPSHQVTQMGQEVILRCVPISNHLYFYWYRQILGQKVEFLVSFYNNEISEKSEIFDDQFSVERPDGSNFTLKIRSTKLEDSAMYFCASRLTEANTGELFFGEGSRLTVL.